The 14 T cell receptor beta chains presented below share a single source sample, sequenced in a study of identical twins. TCRdb processed the 5' RACE reads anew with MiXCR; each CDR3 protein has one entry. The sample has 690,000 or so distinct CDR3 sequences; less than 10% are singletons. The data also belong to a second study, concerning yellow fever vaccine responses in identical twins.

Input material: PBMCs. These receptors were collected from a young woman in good health.

The genes are TRBV11-2 and TRBJ1-1, with D perhaps TRBD1 (5 bases). Per the germline V gene, CDR1 is SGHAT and CDR2 is FQNNGV. This CDR3 contains 14 residues. Deletions cut 6 bases from V and 4 bases from J, with 15 bases between. The CDR3 region is CASRRTLGGTEAFF. The DNA for the CDR3 is TGTGCCAGCAGGAGGACCCTCGGGGGCACTGAAGCTTTCTTT.

The chain joins TRBV20-1 to TRBJ1-1; D might be TRBD1 (6 bases). This CDR3 spans 13 amino acids. Trimming removed 2 bases at V and 0 bases at J, with 7 bases between. The germline V gene encodes CDR1 DFQATT and CDR2 SNEGSKA (reference sequence). The CDR3, as DNA: TGCAGTGCTAGACGACAGGTGAACACTGAAGCTTTCTTT. It encodes CSARRQVNTEAFF.

There are a few counts of this clonotype. V gene TRBV28 combines with J gene TRBJ2-1; 7 bases line up with TRBD2. The CDR3 spans 14 residues. Germline V gives CDR1 MDHEN, CDR2 SYDVKM. V dropped 5 bases and J dropped 10; count of bases not matched to a gene: 11. CDR3 DNA: TGTGCCAGCAGTCCCGGGGGGAGGGAGTCCGAGCAGTTCTTC. Its translation is CASSPGGRESEQFF.

This clonotype was seen repeatedly, ten times or more. This chain uses TRBV24-1 with TRBJ2-1; 12 nucleotides match TRBD2. Germline V CDR1 and CDR2: KGHDR, SFDVKD. This CDR3 spans 18 amino acids. V dropped 4 bases and J dropped 1; count of bases not matched to a gene: 7. This CDR3 reads CATSDYRLAGESYNEQFF. CDR3 bases: TGTGCCACCAGTGACTACAGACTAGCGGGAGAGTCCTACAATGAGCAGTTCTTC.

The chain recombines TRBV20-1 with TRBJ2-1; 8 bases are a match to TRBD1. This CDR3 has 14 amino acids. Germline loops: CDR1 DFQATT, CDR2 SNEGSKA (reference sequence). V gave up 6 bases and J gave up 8 bases; unmatched junction bases: 12. DNA of the CDR3: TGCAGTGCCAAGGACAGGGTTTTTAGGGATGAGCAGTTCTTC. Translation: CSAKDRVFRDEQFF.

The sample holds many counts of this clonotype. The V gene is TRBV4-2, the J gene TRBJ2-2; D ambiguous. V was pared by 0 bases and J by 5 bases, with 13 bases between. Germline CDR1 reads LGHNA; CDR2 reads YNFKEQ. The CDR3 runs to 16 residues. The CDR3 is CASSQEKEPMTGELFF. CDR3 nucleotide sequence: TGTGCCAGCAGCCAAGAGAAGGAACCTATGACCGGGGAGCTGTTTTTT.

With respect to this clonotype: One end of the junction does not line up with germline, which may come from a read error. The rearrangement links TRBV19 to TRBJ1-1; D unresolved. The CDR3 sequence is 14 residues long. Germline assignment: CDR1 LNHDA and CDR2 SQIVND (reference sequence). CDR3 in DNA: TGTGCCAGTAGTATGCGCCAGATGAACACTGATGCTTTCTTT. Protein sequence: CASSMRQMNTDAFF.

This clonotype was detected many times. The CDR3 DNA sequence: TGTGCCATCAACCCCGGGACGGATAACTACAATGAGCAGTTCTTC. Translated, it gives CAINPGTDNYNEQFF. The chain couples TRBV10-3 to TRBJ2-1; possibly TRBD1 or TRBD2 for D (5 bases each). Germline V CDR1 and CDR2: ENHRY, SYGVKD. The CDR3 covers 15 residues. V lost 7 bases to trimming and J lost 3 bases, with 16 bases between them.

V is TRBV7-3 and J is TRBJ2-3, with 10 bases lining up with TRBD2. The CDR3 consists of 18 residues. The germline V gene encodes CDR1 SGHTA and CDR2 FQGTGA. The CDR3 DNA follows: TGTACCATCAGTTTAGGAGGAGCAGGGCTAGCGGGAGCAGATACGCAGTATTTT. This encodes CTISLGGAGLAGADTQYF.

The chain employs TRBV7-9 and TRBJ2-5, with D possibly matching TRBD2 (7 bases). The CDR3 loop spans 16 amino acids. Germline loops: CDR1 SEHNR, CDR2 FQNEAQ (reference sequence). V dropped 1 base and J dropped 4 bases, with 16 bases sitting between them. The CDR3 loop reads CASSLGLQGGGETQYF. The CDR3 DNA reads TGTGCCAGCAGCTTAGGACTTCAGGGAGGGGGAGAGACCCAGTACTTC.

The table lists this clonotype with a few counts. CDR3: CASSLGGSYGNQPQHF. For the CDR3, the DNA is TGTGCCAGCAGTCTCGGAGGAAGTTATGGAAATCAGCCCCAGCATTTT. The J gene is TRBJ1-5, the V gene TRBV12-3 or TRBV12-4; D remains ambiguous. V lost 5 bases to trimming and J lost 4 bases, with 18 bases between them. The CDR3 totals 16 residues.

The chain is built from TRBV12-3 or TRBV12-4 and TRBJ1-1; no firm D call. The CDR3 length is 13 residues. V dropped 5 bases and J dropped 0 bases, with 7 bases sitting between them. CDR3 coding DNA: TGTGCCAGCAGTACAAAAATGAACACTGAAGCTTTCTTT. Translating gives CASSTKMNTEAFF.

This clonotype has just one count. The rearrangement joins TRBV28 to TRBJ2-5, with a tentative D call TRBD1 (5 bases). The CDR3 sequence is 16 residues long. The germline V and J ends were trimmed by 4 bases and 0 bases, with 15 bases remaining between them. Germline V gene sequence: CDR1 MDHEN, CDR2 SYDVKM. The CDR3 sequence: CASSSVSGPYQETQYF. The CDR3 region has the DNA TGTGCCAGCAGTTCGGTGTCAGGGCCCTACCAAGAGACCCAGTACTTC.

This clonotype appeared a few times. This CDR3 is CASSLDQVPGGPLTDTQYF. CDR3 bases: TGTGCCAGCAGTTTGGATCAGGTACCGGGAGGGCCTCTCACAGATACGCAGTATTTT. The rearrangement links TRBV28 to TRBJ2-3; 8 nucleotides agree with TRBD2. V lost 3 bases and J lost 2; bases outside the gene matches: 16. Germline V gives CDR1 MDHEN, CDR2 SYDVKM. CDR3 size: 19 residues.